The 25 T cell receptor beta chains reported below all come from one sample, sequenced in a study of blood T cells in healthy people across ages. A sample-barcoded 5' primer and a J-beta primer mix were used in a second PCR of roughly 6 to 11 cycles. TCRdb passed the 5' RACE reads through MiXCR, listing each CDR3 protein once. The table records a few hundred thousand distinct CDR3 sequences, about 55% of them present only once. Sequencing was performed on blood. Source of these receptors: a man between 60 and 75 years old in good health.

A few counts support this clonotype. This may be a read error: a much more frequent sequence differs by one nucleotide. CDR3: CSARDYSHGNEQYF. CDR3 bases: TGCAGTGCTAGAGACTATTCTCATGGCAATGAGCAGTACTTC. The chain employs TRBV20-1 and TRBJ2-5, with no clear D. The CDR3 has 14 amino acids. The germline V gene encodes CDR1 DFQATT and CDR2 SNEGSKA (reference sequence). V was trimmed by 0 bases and J by 11 bases, leaving 19 bases between them.

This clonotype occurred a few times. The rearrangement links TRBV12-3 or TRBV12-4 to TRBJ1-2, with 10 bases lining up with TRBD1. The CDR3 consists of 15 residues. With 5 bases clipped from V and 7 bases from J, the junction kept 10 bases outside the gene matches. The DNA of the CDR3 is TGTGCCAGCAGTCCCGGGACAGGGGAAGGGAGTGGCTACACCTTC. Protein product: CASSPGTGEGSGYTF.

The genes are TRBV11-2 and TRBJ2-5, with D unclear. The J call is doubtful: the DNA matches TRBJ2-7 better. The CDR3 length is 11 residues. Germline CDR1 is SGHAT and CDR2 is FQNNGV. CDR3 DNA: TGTGCCAGCAGCAACGACATCGAGCAGTACTTC. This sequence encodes CASSNDIEQYF.

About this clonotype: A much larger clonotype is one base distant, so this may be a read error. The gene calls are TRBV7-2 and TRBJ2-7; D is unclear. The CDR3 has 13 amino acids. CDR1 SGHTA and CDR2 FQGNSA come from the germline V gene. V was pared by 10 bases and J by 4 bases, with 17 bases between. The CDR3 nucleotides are TGTGCCAACCTGAGCGACTGGAGATACGAGCAGTACTTC. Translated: CANLSDWRYEQYF. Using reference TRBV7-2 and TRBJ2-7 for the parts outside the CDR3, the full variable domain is GAGVSQSPSNKVTEKGKDVELRCDPISGHTALYWYRQSLGQGLEFLIYFQGNSAPDKSGLPSDRFSAERTGGSVSTLTIQRTQQEDSAVYLCANLSDWRYEQYFGPGTRLTVT.

The CDR3 is CASSQGGWGTEAFF. The CDR3 coding sequence is TGTGCCAGCAGCCAAGGGGGCTGGGGCACTGAAGCTTTCTTT. This chain joins TRBV3-1 and TRBJ1-1; the D gene is possibly TRBD1 (5 bases). This CDR3 is 14 amino acids long. The V end lost 1 base, the J end lost 4 bases, and 10 bases lay between the germline ends. Germline CDR1 LGHDT, CDR2 YNNKEL (reference sequence). The full variable domain, rest sourced from reference TRBV3-1 and TRBJ1-1, is DTAVSQTPKYLVTQMGNDKSIKCEQNLGHDTMYWYKQDSKKFLKIMFSYNNKELIINETVPNRFSPKSPDKAHLNLHINSLELGDSAVYFCASSQGGWGTEAFFGQGTRLTVV.

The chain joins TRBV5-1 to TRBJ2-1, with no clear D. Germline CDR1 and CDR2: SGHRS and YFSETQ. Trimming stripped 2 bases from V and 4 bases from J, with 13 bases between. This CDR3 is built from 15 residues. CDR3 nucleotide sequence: TGCGCCAGCAGCTTAAGAGACTCCCTGTACAATGAGCAGTTCTTC. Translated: CASSLRDSLYNEQFF.

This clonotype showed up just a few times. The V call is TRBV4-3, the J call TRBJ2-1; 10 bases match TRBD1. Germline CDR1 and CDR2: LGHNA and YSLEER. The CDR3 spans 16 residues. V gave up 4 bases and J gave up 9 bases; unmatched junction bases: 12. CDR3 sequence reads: CASSPHPGQGMSEQFF. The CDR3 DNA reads TGCGCCAGCAGCCCCCACCCGGGACAGGGGATGAGTGAGCAGTTCTTC.

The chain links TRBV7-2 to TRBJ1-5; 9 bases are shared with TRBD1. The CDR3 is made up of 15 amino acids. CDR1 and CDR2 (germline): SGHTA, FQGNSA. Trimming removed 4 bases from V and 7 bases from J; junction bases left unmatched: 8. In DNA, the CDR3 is TGTGCCAGCAGCTCCCCGGGGGGACAGGGACAGCCCCAGCATTTT. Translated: CASSSPGGQGQPQHF.

The CDR3 region is CASSQTSRGDTQYF. The CDR3 coding sequence is TGTGCCAGCAGCCAAACGTCTAGGGGAGATACGCAGTATTTT. This chain joins TRBV4-2 and TRBJ2-3, with D tentatively TRBD1 (5 bases). CDR1 and CDR2 from the germline V gene are LGHNA and YNFKEQ. This CDR3 has 14 amino acids. The germline V and J ends were trimmed by 2 bases and 5 bases, with 11 bases remaining between them.

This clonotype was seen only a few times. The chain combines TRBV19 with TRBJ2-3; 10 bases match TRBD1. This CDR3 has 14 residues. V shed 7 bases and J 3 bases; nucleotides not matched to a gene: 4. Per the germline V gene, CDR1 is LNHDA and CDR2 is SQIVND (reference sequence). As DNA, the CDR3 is TGTGCCAGTATCGACAGGGGGCGGACAGATACGCAGTATTTT. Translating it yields CASIDRGRTDTQYF.

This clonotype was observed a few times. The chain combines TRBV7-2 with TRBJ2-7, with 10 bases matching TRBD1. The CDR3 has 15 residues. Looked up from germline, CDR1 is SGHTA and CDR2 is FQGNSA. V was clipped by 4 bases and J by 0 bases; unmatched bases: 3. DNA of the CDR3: TGTGCCAGCAGCTGGACAGGGGGTCCCTCCTACGAGCAGTACTTC. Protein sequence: CASSWTGGPSYEQYF.

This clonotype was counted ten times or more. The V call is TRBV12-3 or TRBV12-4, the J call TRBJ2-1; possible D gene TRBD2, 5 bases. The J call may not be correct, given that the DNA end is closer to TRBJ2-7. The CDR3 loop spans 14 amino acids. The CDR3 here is CASSPRTSYNEQYF. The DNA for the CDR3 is TGTGCCAGCAGTCCCCGGACTTCCTACAATGAGCAGTACTTC.

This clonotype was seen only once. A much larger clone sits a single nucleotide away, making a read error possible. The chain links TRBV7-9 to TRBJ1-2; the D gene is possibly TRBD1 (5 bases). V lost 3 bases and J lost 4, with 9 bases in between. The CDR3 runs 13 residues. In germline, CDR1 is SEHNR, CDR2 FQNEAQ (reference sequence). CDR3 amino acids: CASSFGASYGYTF. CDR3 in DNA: TGTGCCAGCAGCTTTGGGGCCAGCTATGGCTACACCTTC.

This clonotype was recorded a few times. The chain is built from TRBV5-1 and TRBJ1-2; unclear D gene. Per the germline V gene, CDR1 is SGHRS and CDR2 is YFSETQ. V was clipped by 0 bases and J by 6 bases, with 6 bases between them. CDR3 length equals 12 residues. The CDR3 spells CASSLEGNGYTF. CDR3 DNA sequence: TGCGCCAGCAGCTTGGAAGGGAATGGCTACACCTTC.

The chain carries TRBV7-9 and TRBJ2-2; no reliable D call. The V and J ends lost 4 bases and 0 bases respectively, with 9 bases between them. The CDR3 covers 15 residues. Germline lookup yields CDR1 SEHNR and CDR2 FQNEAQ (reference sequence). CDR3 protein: CASSSVVPNTGELFF. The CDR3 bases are TGTGCCAGCAGCTCGGTAGTCCCGAACACCGGGGAGCTGTTTTTT.

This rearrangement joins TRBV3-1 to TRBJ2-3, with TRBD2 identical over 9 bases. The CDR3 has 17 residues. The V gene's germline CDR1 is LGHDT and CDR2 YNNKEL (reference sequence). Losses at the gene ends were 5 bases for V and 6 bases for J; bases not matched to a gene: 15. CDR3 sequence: CASSSEVTSGGRDTQYF. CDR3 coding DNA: TGTGCCAGCAGCTCAGAAGTAACCAGCGGGGGGAGGGATACGCAGTATTTT.

The chain's CDR3 is CASSLPGGNSPLHF. CDR3 nucleotide sequence: TGTGCCAGCAGCTTACCGGGGGGTAATTCACCCCTCCACTTT. The rearrangement joins TRBV7-9 to TRBJ1-6; D possibly corresponds to TRBD1 (5 bases). The V and J ends lost 2 bases and 6 bases respectively, with 8 bases between them. This CDR3 spans 14 amino acids. The germline V gene encodes CDR1 SEHNR and CDR2 FQNEAQ (reference sequence). Full variable domain (missing parts from reference TRBV7-9 and TRBJ1-6): DTGVSQNPRHKITKRGQNVTFRCDPISEHNRLYWYRQTLGQGPEFLTYFQNEAQLEKSRLLSDRFSAERPKGSFSTLEIQRTEQGDSAMYLCASSLPGGNSPLHFGNGTRLTVT.

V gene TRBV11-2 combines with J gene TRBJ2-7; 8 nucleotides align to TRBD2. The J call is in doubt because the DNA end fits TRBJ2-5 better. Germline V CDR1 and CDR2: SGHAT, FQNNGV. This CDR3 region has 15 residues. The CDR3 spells CASSPLGRAEETQYF. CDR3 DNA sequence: TGTGCCAGCAGCCCCCTCGGGAGGGCTGAAGAGACCCAGTACTTC.

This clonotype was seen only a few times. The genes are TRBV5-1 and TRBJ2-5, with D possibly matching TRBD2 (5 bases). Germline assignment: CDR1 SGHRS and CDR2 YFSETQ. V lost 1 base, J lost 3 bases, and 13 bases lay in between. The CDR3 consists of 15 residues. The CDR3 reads CASSLTTRIEETQYF. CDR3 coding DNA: TGCGCCAGCAGCTTGACCACTAGAATAGAAGAGACCCAGTACTTC. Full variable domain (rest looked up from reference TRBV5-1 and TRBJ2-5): KAGVTQTPRYLIKTRGQQVTLSCSPISGHRSVSWYQQTPGQGLQFLFEYFSETQRNKGNFPGRFSGRQFSNSRSEMNVSTLELGDSALYLCASSLTTRIEETQYFGPGTRLLVL.

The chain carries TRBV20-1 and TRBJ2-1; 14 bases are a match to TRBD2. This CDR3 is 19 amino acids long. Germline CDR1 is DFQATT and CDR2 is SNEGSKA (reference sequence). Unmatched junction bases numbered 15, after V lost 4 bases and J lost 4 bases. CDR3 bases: TGCAGTGCTACCCTGAGGGGACTAGCGGGAGCTGAGGGATACAATGAGCAGTTCTTC. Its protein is CSATLRGLAGAEGYNEQFF.

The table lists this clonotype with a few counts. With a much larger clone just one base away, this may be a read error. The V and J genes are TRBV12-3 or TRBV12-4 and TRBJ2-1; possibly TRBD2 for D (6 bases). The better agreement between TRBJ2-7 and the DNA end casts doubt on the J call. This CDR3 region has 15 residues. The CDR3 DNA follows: TGTGCCAGCAGCGGTGGGGGGAACTCCTACAATGAGCAGTACTTC. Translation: CASSGGGNSYNEQYF.

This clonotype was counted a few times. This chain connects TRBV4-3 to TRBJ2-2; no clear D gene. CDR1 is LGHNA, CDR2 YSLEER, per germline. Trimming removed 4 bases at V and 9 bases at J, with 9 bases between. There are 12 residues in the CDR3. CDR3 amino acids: CASSPDRRELFF. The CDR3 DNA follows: TGCGCCAGCAGCCCTGACCGGCGGGAGCTGTTTTTT.

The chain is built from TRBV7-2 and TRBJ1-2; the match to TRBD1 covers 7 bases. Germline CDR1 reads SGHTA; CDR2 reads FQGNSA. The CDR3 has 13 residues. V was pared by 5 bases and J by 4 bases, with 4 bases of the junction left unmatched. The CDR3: CASSQQGSYGYTF. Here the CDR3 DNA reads TGTGCCAGCAGCCAACAGGGGTCCTATGGCTACACCTTC.

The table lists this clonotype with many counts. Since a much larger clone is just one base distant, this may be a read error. For the CDR3, the DNA is TGTGCCAGCAGTTTAGTCTGTCCGACGGTCAGCACAGATACGCAGTATTTT. Residues: CASSLVCPTVSTDTQYF. This chain joins TRBV28 and TRBJ2-3; D is unresolved. From germline, CDR1 is MDHEN and CDR2 SYDVKM. This CDR3 contains 17 residues. The V end lost 2 bases, the J end lost 0 bases, and 15 bases lay between the germline ends.

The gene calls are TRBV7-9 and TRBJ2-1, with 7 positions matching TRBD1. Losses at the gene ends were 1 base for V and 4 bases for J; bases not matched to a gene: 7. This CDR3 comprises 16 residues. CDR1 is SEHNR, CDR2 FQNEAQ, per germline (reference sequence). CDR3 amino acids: CASSLGVGGAYNEQFF. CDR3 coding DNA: TGTGCCAGCAGCTTAGGTGTAGGGGGCGCATACAATGAGCAGTTCTTC.